The entry below gives a single T cell receptor beta chain sequence along with its context. There is no known antigen for this receptor. No much larger clonotype is one base removed from it; base qualities were not supplied. The receptor library was made with the immunoSEQ multiplex PCR assay. A mixture of 60 forward primers for TCR Vbeta segments and 13 reverse primers for TCR Jbeta segments was used in the multiplex PCR. A multiplex PCR assay on genomic DNA amplified the CDR3 region of rearranged TCR beta genes. The Illumina HiSeq System was used to sequence the amplified TCR beta libraries as 87-base-pair reads. The source study handled its data this way. Across the 700 or so repertoires, a later analysis counted 80 million or so unique TCR beta chains, around 10 million of which were shared by at least two donors. Raw reads were error-corrected and collapsed into unique sequences with a nearest-neighbor algorithm that merged closely related sequences to remove PCR and sequencing errors. V, D and J gene segments were assigned by aligning CDR3 sequences to IMGT reference sequences. For a sequence to be retained, at least a six-nucleotide match to both a V gene segment and a J gene segment was required. A rearrangement counted as productive if the CDR3 had no stop codons and remained in frame with V and J, and every other rearrangement counted as non-productive. CDR3 was defined by IMGT convention, running from the second conserved V-encoded cysteine to the conserved J-encoded phenylalanine. In an earlier analysis of roughly 580 of the donors, sequences lacking an unambiguous match to a single V gene segment were excluded. An earlier analysis of several hundred of the donors classified V segments as functional when productive rearrangements were above 56.7% and as segregating when the standard deviation between donors was above 5%. To diagnose cytomegalovirus status from the catalog of TCR beta chain sequences, a statistical classification framework was built. In a later analysis, TCR nucleotide sequences were compared against IMGT/GENE-DB human TR gene sequences so that V and J genes could be assigned. Using the TCRdist pipeline, a later analysis assigned CDR3 sequences along with most-parsimonious VDJ recombination scenarios. In a later analysis, each TCR beta chain was defined by its CDR3 amino acid sequence together with its V-gene family, and reads lacking a unique V-gene family were excluded. A later analysis removed several hundred highly shared, low-generation-probability nucleotide sequences to deal with suspected cross-contamination and a sequencing artifact. A later analysis calculated a clonal expansion index for each public chain from normalized within-repertoire ranks of inferred template counts. A later analysis computed generation probabilities with a VDJ recombination model fitted to out-of-frame rearrangements, and checked the results against IGoR. In a later analysis, hypergeometric tests were used to score TCR-TCR, TCR-HLA and TCR-CMV co-occurrence, with a repertoire-size bias correction applied to TCR pairs. To estimate false discovery rates, a later analysis permuted the HLA or CMV assignments 20 times. A later analysis grouped co-occurring TCRs with DBSCAN, adding TCRdist sequence similarity when clustering within HLA-allele-positive subsets. Repertoires with fewer than 30,000 or more than 120,000 public chains were left out of co-occurrence clustering, as were four to six repertoires with anomalous nucleotide sharing. Here the immuneACCESS table is served through TCRdb, limited to in-frame sequences with V and J called. Missing clones are a known gap in these copies; in checked studies unresolved V genes cover under half, and the rest lacks a known reason. Clone size and V and J calls were adopted from that table, with D and trimming inferred from the DNA. The sample includes about 150,000 clones, with 60% to 85% observed a single time. Of the sample, approximately 13% is held by the ten largest clones.

The cohort was made up of roughly 670 healthy bone marrow donors. At the time of sampling, every cohort member was nominally healthy, though immune exposures that went unrecorded were likely present. The donor was CMV seropositive and belonged to the group of about 290 seropositive cohort members. Each donor provided a peripheral blood sample, and peripheral blood mononuclear cells were used for TCR beta sequencing. The Qiagen DNeasy Blood Extraction Kit was used to extract genomic DNA from the blood cell samples. The CDR3 contains 15 residues, cysteine and phenylalanine counted. Here the CDR3 DNA is all that survives: 45 bases in frame from base 1. Between the V and J ends, shortened by 7 bases and 5 bases respectively, the junction contains 21 bases. CDR1 is given as WNHNN and CDR2 as SYGVQD, both from the germline V gene (reference sequence). This sample is part of a study of cytomegalovirus exposure and HLA in healthy donors (dated by TCRdb to about 2017). Study-wide context: According to an earlier analysis of 550 to 750 of the donors, about 180 million T cells yielded over 100 million unique TCR beta sequences and approximately 300 Gb of sequence data. About 300 gigabases of sequencing data and 80 million or so unique TCR sequences were included in an early release covering about 700 HLA-typed donors. Both class I and class II loci were covered by HLA typing, at four-digit resolution. Donor age, sex, ethnicity and CMV serostatus were compiled alongside the repertoire data. A later genetic analysis used genome-wide SNP genotypes for about 60% of the 666 donors, treating that subset as a discovery cohort. Every repertoire in the discovery cohort had been generated on one and the same sequencing platform. The study aimed to test whether signatures of past pathogen exposure could be identified by cataloging public T cell receptors. Along with the approximately 700-subject first cohort, a separate validation cohort of around 120 different subjects was used. An earlier analysis of 500 to 650 of the donors applied high-throughput TCR beta sequencing to assess whether each TCR beta V gene segment acted as functional or pseudogenic. High-throughput TCR immunosequencing, statistical association of individual TCRs with disease status, and machine learning were combined to predict cytomegalovirus infection status. The later analysis used no new phenotypic data to find candidate immune exposures, relying instead on TCR beta sequences and their occurrence across donors. A handful of DR-DQ haplotypes were handled as single units for association and clustering because linkage in the cohort was strong. The genetic ancestry cluster associated with self-reported Caucasian donors included around 76% of the roughly 400 genotyped donors. The number of typed donors differed by locus: 629-630 for A, B, C, DRB1 and DQB1; about 520 for DQA1; fewer than 610 for DPA1; and 400 to 480 for DPB1. Among some 410 genotyped donors of the cohort, an average of around 220,000 unique TCR beta nucleotide sequences was sequenced per donor, of which about 18% were non-productive. A later analysis re-analyzed previously published TCR beta repertoires from 500 to 700 donors and added high-resolution HLA genotyping to study TCR occurrence patterns. The study used immunosequencing to profile the T cell repertoires of about 670 subjects and linked those repertoires to cytomegalovirus serostatus. Findings and caveats that apply to the study as a whole: Across donors, most TCR sequences were observed very rarely, whereas some public TCRs were present in many individuals. According to a later analysis, most CMV-associated TCR beta chains appeared to be HLA-restricted, and the HLA associations seemed to be driven largely by CMV exposure. Compared with the approximately 670-donor mean, donors in an Asian-associated ancestry cluster had fewer N-insertions in productive TCRs, according to a later genetic analysis. In the study, approximately 160 TCR beta chains were listed as associated with cytomegalovirus. A further reported finding was that TCR beta sequences accurately predicted the HLA-A and HLA-B alleles for most subjects in the first cohort. The earlier analysis of about 600 of the donors excluded 15 to 20 rarely observed V segments, including chromosome 9 orphons, because counts were too low. According to the authors, the approach could potentially be generalized to other disease states and immunological phenotypes. A few of the identified cytomegalovirus-associated TCR beta chains were confirmed in vitro to be specific for cytomegalovirus antigens. A later analysis found that TCR association rates varied across HLA loci, with DRB1 alleles showing the most associated TCRs and HLA-C alleles the fewest. Because some donors lacked HLA typing at each locus, the association tests relied only on the typed subset. According to a later analysis, parvovirus B19, influenza, CMV and Epstein-Barr virus appeared linked to several top co-occurrence clusters. CMV serostatus was the only immune exposure information available for the cohort. Presence/absence analyses assumed roughly uniform sequencing depth across donors, an assumption that may not hold. The classifier was reported to diagnose cytomegalovirus status with high specificity and sensitivity in both the original and validation cohorts. An earlier analysis of 587 of the donors showed that most TCR beta V segments appeared in productive rearrangements either about 87% or about 30% of the time, which broadly matched IMGT annotations. Some IMGT-functional V segments, including TRBV6-2 and TRBV6-3, could not be told apart with the 87-base-pair reads, so those segments were excluded. Assigning TCR associations to individual alleles was difficult when HLA alleles, especially DR and DQ, strongly co-occurred. In a later genetic analysis, a missense DCLRE1C variant was associated with V-gene and J-gene trimming of TCR beta chains, and the association was replicated in an independent cohort. Compared with equally common non-associated chains, HLA-associated TCR beta chains in a later analysis were more clonally expanded and had lower generation probabilities. Specific HLA alleles were associated with around 18,000 TCR beta sequences at a false discovery rate of 0.05 in a later analysis. A cluster of highly shared sequence variants was judged likely to be a technical artifact of the sequencing pipeline. This cohort had only TCR beta chains sequenced, and the lack of alpha or paired-chain data limited which features could be detected. Correlated functional status among segregating V segments might be attributable to linkage disequilibrium, but an unknown experimental factor could not be ruled out.

The sequenced sample consisted of PBMCs. The sequence joins TRBV10-1 to TRBJ2-7, and perhaps TRBD2 as D gene, on 6 matching bases. The clonotype was recovered from a middle-aged man in good health and CMV-seropositive. The base sequence is TGCGCCAGCAACTGGCTAGCGTACTATGGGGACGAGCAGTACTTC. Translated, this gives CASNWLAYYGDEQYF.